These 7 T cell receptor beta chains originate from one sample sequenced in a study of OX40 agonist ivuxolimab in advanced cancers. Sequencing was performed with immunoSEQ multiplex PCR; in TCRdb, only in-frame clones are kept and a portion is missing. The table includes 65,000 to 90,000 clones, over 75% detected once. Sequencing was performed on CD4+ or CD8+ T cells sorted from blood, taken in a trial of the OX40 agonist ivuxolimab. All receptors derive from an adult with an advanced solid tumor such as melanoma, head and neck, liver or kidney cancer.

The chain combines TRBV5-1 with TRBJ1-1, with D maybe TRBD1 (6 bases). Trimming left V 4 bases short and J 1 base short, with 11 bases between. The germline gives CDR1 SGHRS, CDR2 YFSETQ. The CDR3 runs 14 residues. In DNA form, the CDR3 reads TGCGCCAGCAGCGGCAGGGGTGAGAACACTGAAGCTTTCTTT. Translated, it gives CASSGRGENTEAFF.

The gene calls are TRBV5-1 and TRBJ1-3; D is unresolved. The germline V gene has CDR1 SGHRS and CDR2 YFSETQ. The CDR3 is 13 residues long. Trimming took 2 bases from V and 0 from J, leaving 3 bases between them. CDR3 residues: CASSLYSGNTIYF. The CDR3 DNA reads TGCGCCAGCAGCTTATACTCTGGAAACACCATATATTTT.

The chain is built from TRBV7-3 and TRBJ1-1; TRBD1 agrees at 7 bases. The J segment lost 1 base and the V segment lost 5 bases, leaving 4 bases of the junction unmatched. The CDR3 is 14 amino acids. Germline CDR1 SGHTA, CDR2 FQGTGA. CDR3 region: CASSRGQTNTEAFF. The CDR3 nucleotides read TGTGCCAGCAGCAGGGGACAGACGAACACTGAAGCTTTCTTT.

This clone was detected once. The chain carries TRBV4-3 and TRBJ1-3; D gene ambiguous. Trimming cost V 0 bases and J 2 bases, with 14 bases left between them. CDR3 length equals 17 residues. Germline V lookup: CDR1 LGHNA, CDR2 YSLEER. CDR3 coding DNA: TGCGCCAGCAGCCAAGATCTGGGGATAGGAACTGGAAACACCATATATTTT. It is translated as CASSQDLGIGTGNTIYF.

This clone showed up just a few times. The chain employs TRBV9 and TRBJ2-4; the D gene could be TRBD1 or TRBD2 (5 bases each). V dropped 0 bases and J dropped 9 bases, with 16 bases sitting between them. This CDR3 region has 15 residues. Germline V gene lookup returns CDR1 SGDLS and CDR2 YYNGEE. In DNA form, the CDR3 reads TGTGCCAGCAGCGTAGGGGGACCCAAGGAGAGCATTCAGTACTTC. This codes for CASSVGGPKESIQYF.

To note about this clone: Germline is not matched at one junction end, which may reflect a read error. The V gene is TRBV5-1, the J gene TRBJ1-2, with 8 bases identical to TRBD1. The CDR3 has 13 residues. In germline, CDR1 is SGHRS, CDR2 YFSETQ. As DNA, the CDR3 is TGTGCCAGCAGCTACGGACAGGGCTATGGCTACACCTTC. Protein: CASSYGQGYGYTF.

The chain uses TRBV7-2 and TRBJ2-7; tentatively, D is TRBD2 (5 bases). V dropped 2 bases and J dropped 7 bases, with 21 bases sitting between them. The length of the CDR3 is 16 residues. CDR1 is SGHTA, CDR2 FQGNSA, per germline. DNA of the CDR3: TGTGCCAGCAGCTTATTGCCGGAGGTCCCCTCGGTGGAGCAGTACTTC. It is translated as CASSLLPEVPSVEQYF.